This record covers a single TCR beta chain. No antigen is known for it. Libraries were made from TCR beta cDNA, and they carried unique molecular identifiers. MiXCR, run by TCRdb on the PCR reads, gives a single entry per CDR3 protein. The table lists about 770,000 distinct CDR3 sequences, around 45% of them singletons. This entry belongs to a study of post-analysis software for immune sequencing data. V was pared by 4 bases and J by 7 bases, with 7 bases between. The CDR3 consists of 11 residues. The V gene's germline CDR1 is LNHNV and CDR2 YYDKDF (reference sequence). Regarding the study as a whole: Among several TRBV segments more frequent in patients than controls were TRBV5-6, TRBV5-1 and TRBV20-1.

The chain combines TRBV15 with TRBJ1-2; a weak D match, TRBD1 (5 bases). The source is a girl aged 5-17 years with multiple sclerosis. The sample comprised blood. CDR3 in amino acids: CATSIRGGYTF. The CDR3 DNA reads TGTGCCACCAGCATTAGGGGTGGCTACACCTTC.